Listed here are 21 T cell receptor beta chains from one sample, sequenced in a study of PD-1 blockade in classical Hodgkin lymphoma. Time point described: newly diagnosed, previously untreated cHL patient sample. Magnetic depletion of non-target cells from thawed PBMCs yielded purified CD8+ T cells. The table came from immunoSEQ multiplex PCR; TCRdb's copy has only in-frame clones and leaves some out. The sample has 11,000 to 15,000 clones, approximately 90% seen once. The material sequenced was CD8+ T cells from blood. These receptors all stem from a human donor with classical Hodgkin lymphoma.

This rearrangement joins TRBV6-5 to TRBJ2-2, with 9 bases lining up with TRBD1. The CDR3 contains 15 residues. CDR1 is MNHEY and CDR2 is SVGAGI in the germline V gene. V was clipped by 0 bases and J by 8 bases; unmatched bases: 4. The CDR3 DNA sequence: TGTGCCAGCAGTTACTCGACAGGGGGTAGGGGGGAGCTGTTTTTT. Translated, it gives CASSYSTGGRGELFF.

V and J are TRBV23-1 and TRBJ2-3; either TRBD1 or TRBD2 may fit D (6 bases each). TRBV23-1 is an open reading frame, and its role is uncertain. There are 16 residues in the CDR3. V shed 7 bases and J shed 3 bases, with 20 bases lying between them. CDR3: CASTEGVRLGTDTQYF. CDR3 coding DNA: TGCGCCAGCACGGAGGGGGTCCGCTTGGGTACAGATACGCAGTATTTT.

The V call is TRBV28, the J call TRBJ2-1; D unresolved. This CDR3 comprises 15 residues. Germline values: CDR1 MDHEN, CDR2 SYDVKM. Deletions cut 6 bases from V and 10 bases from J, with 22 bases between. CDR3 loop: CASSPIVLGYEEQFF. For the CDR3, the DNA is TGTGCCAGCAGCCCGATAGTCCTTGGGTACGAAGAGCAGTTCTTC. The full variable domain, in which reference TRBV28 and TRBJ2-1 provide the parts outside the CDR3, is DVKVTQSSRYLVKRTGEKVFLECVQDMDHENMFWYRQDPGLGLRLIYFSYDVKMKEKGDIPEGYSVSREKKERFSLILESASTNQTSMYLCASSPIVLGYEEQFFGPGTRLTVL.

The V and J genes are TRBV27 and TRBJ2-1; TRBD2 agrees at 7 bases. V lost 4 bases and J lost 3; bases outside the gene matches: 9. CDR1 and CDR2 (germline): MNHEY, SMNVEV (reference sequence). CDR3 size: 16 residues. The chain's CDR3 is CASSSLAATLYNEQFF. The DNA for the CDR3 is TGTGCCAGCAGTTCCCTAGCGGCAACCCTCTACAATGAGCAGTTCTTC.

This rearrangement joins TRBV2 to TRBJ1-1, with a tentative D call TRBD1 (5 bases). The germline gives CDR1 SNHLY, CDR2 FYNNEI. V gave up 5 bases and J gave up 0 bases, with 13 bases separating them. This CDR3 is 15 amino acids long. CDR3: CASSPRGLMNTEAFF. The CDR3 DNA reads as TGTGCCAGCAGTCCTAGGGGACTTATGAACACTGAAGCTTTCTTT. Full variable domain (rest looked up from reference TRBV2 and TRBJ1-1): EPEVTQTPSHQVTQMGQEVILRCVPISNHLYFYWYRQILGQKVEFLVSFYNNEISEKSEIFDDQFSVERPDGSNFTLKIRSTKLEDSAMYFCASSPRGLMNTEAFFGQGTRLTVV.

In DNA form, the CDR3 reads TGCGCCAGCAGCTTGGGGCTAGCGGACGTGAATGAGCAGTTCTTC. Translated: CASSLGLADVNEQFF. V usage is TRBV5-1 and J usage is TRBJ2-1; 7 bases match TRBD2. The CDR3 runs to 15 residues. The germline V gene encodes CDR1 SGHRS and CDR2 YFSETQ. The junction had 7 bases not matched to a gene; V was cut back by 0 bases and J by 7 bases.

This clone was counted once. The V and J genes are TRBV29-1 and TRBJ2-2; D may be TRBD1 (6 bases). Trimming shortened V by 4 bases and J by 5 bases, and 8 bases separated the two germline ends. The CDR3 is made up of 12 amino acids. The germline V gene encodes CDR1 SQVTM and CDR2 ANQGSEA. The CDR3 DNA reads TGCAGCGTTGGGCAGGGGACCGGGGAGCTGTTTTTT. It encodes CSVGQGTGELFF.

The rearrangement joins TRBV4-1 to TRBJ2-7, with D uncertain. Trimming took off 4 bases at V and 0 bases at J, with 13 bases between the two ends. Germline V lookup: CDR1 MGHRA, CDR2 YSYEKL. The CDR3 spans 15 residues. The CDR3: CASSLKTGSSYEQYF. The DNA for the CDR3 is TGCGCCAGCAGCCTGAAGACGGGCAGCTCCTACGAGCAGTACTTC.

The chain recombines TRBV6-6 with TRBJ2-1; D possibly corresponds to TRBD2 (6 bases). CDR3 length equals 16 residues. CDR1 is MNHNY and CDR2 is SVGAGI in the germline V gene (reference sequence). The V and J ends lost 6 bases and 5 bases respectively, with 20 bases between them. The CDR3 nucleotides are TGTGCCAGCAGGAGGAGCGGGCAGGTTCTCCACAATGAGCAGTTCTTC. As protein: CASRRSGQVLHNEQFF.

The genes are TRBV28 and TRBJ2-7, with 7 nucleotides matching TRBD2. Germline CDR1 is MDHEN and CDR2 is SYDVKM. The J segment lost 1 base and the V segment lost 5 bases, leaving 11 bases of the junction unmatched. The CDR3 consists of 16 residues. This CDR3 is CASSRGLGIVSYEQYF. In nucleotides, the CDR3 is TGTGCCAGCAGTCGAGGACTAGGAATCGTATCCTACGAGCAGTACTTC.

V is TRBV14 and J is TRBJ2-5, with 12 bases identical to TRBD2. Germline V lookup: CDR1 SGHDN, CDR2 FVKESK. This CDR3 is 16 amino acids long. J gave up 5 bases and V 1 base, and 5 bases lay outside the gene matches. The CDR3 nucleotides are TGTGCCAGCAGCCAAGTGCTAGCGGGAGGGCCGGAGACCCAGTACTTC. It is translated as CASSQVLAGGPETQYF.

The V gene is TRBV6-5, the J gene TRBJ1-2; D unresolved. CDR3 size: 14 residues. The ends were cut back, 0 bases at V and 4 bases at J, with 9 bases in the middle. Looked up from germline, CDR1 is MNHEY and CDR2 is SVGAGI. The CDR3 DNA follows: TGTGCCAGCAGTTACTCGGATGCAAGCTATGGCTACACCTTC. Protein: CASSYSDASYGYTF.

The chain is built from TRBV6-1 and TRBJ2-1, with 9 bases aligning to TRBD1. V shed 3 bases and J 6 bases; nucleotides not matched to a gene: 6. Germline V gives CDR1 MNHNS, CDR2 SASEGT. There are 15 residues in the CDR3. CDR3 DNA: TGTGCCAGCAGTGAGGAACAGGGGGCGATCAATGAGCAGTTCTTC. Amino acid sequence: CASSEEQGAINEQFF.

This sequence joins TRBV10-1 and TRBJ2-5; D gene uncertain. The CDR3 is made up of 13 amino acids. Trimming removed 5 bases at V and 3 bases at J, with 10 bases between. The V gene's germline CDR1 is WNHNN and CDR2 SYGVQD (reference sequence). This CDR3 reads CASSLRIEETQYF. The CDR3 DNA reads as TGCGCCAGCAGTCTCCGAATCGAAGAGACCCAGTACTTC.

The CDR3 DNA reads as TGTGCCAGCAGCCCGCTGGGGGTGAACACTGAAGCTTTCTTT. Translating it yields CASSPLGVNTEAFF. The chain links TRBV5-8 to TRBJ1-1; weak D call: TRBD1 (5 bases). V was trimmed by 4 bases and J by 0 bases, leaving 10 bases between them. Germline assignment: CDR1 SGHTS and CDR2 YDEGEE. The CDR3 covers 14 residues.

This chain connects TRBV5-6 to TRBJ2-7, with a tentative D call TRBD2 (6 bases). V was pared by 5 bases and J by 2 bases, with 23 bases between. The CDR3 has 17 amino acids. Germline CDR1 SGHDT, CDR2 YYEEEE. The CDR3 DNA reads TGTGCCAGCAGTCCCACCGGCGGGATATCGATGCCCTACGAGCAGTACTTC. Amino acids: CASSPTGGISMPYEQYF. Together with reference TRBV5-6 and TRBJ2-7, the CDR3 gives the full variable domain: DAGVTQSPTHLIKTRGQQVTLRCSPKSGHDTVSWYQQALGQGPQFIFQYYEEEERQRGNFPDRFSGHQFPNYSSELNVNALLLGDSALYLCASSPTGGISMPYEQYFGPGTRLTVT.

The V gene is TRBV2, the J gene TRBJ2-3; D is uncertain. Trimming took off 10 bases at V and 2 bases at J, with 7 bases between the two ends. CDR1 is SNHLY, CDR2 FYNNEI, per germline. This CDR3 region has 11 residues. Here the CDR3 DNA reads TGTGCCACCCAGAACACAGATACGCAGTATTTT. This gives the protein CATQNTDTQYF.

This chain connects TRBV15 to TRBJ1-4, with a possible D match to TRBD1 (5 bases). The CDR3 has 15 amino acids. V lost 0 bases and J lost 3, with 8 bases in between. The germline V gene has CDR1 LNHNV and CDR2 YYDKDF (reference sequence). The CDR3 is CATSREAGPNEKLFF. Written as DNA, the CDR3 is TGTGCCACCAGCAGAGAGGCAGGGCCTAATGAAAAACTGTTTTTT.

This clone was seen just once. This sequence joins TRBV28 and TRBJ2-1; 13 bases align to TRBD2. The CDR3 is 16 residues long. The V and J ends lost 5 bases and 3 bases, in that order; junction bases with no gene match: 4. From germline, CDR1 is MDHEN and CDR2 SYDVKM. The CDR3 DNA sequence: TGTGCCAGCAGTACGGGACTAGCGGGACTCTACAATGAGCAGTTCTTC. The encoded protein is CASSTGLAGLYNEQFF.

This chain joins TRBV19 and TRBJ2-1; D is unclear. CDR3 length equals 16 residues. The germline V gene has CDR1 LNHDA and CDR2 SQIVND (reference sequence). The V end lost 0 bases, the J end lost 2 bases, and 11 bases lay between the germline ends. CDR3 amino acids: CASSIDRTPTYNEQFF. CDR3 DNA sequence: TGTGCCAGTAGTATAGATAGGACGCCTACCTACAATGAGCAGTTCTTC.

This clone was seen a handful of times. V gene TRBV14 combines with J gene TRBJ1-1, with a possible D match to TRBD1 (6 bases). The germline gives CDR1 SGHDN, CDR2 FVKESK. Trimming cost V 3 bases and J 5 bases, with 16 bases left between them. CDR3 length equals 15 residues. The CDR3 here is CASSQPGALGTEAFF. The CDR3 DNA follows: TGTGCCAGCAGCCAGCCAGGGGCCCTTGGGACTGAAGCTTTCTTT.